The 19 T cell receptor beta chains given below trace back to one sample, sequenced in a study of blood T cell repertoires in COVID-19. Method: immunoSEQ multiplex PCR; TCRdb's copy keeps in-frame clones and lacks some. The sample has about 110,000 clones, about four fifths seen once. The sample comprised peripheral blood. Receptor source: a woman in her 70s with acute or convalescent COVID-19.

As DNA, the CDR3 is TGTGCCAGCAGCGCTGGGACAGGGTATGGGAATGAGCAGTTCTTC. This translates into CASSAGTGYGNEQFF. The V gene is TRBV9, the J gene TRBJ2-1; 9 positions match TRBD1. Germline CDR1 is SGDLS and CDR2 is YYNGEE. The CDR3 contains 15 residues. V trimming: 3 bases; J trimming: 7 bases; junction bases outside the gene matches: 8. Drawing the rest from reference TRBV9 and TRBJ2-1, the complete variable domain is DSGVTQTPKHLITATGQRVTLRCSPRSGDLSVYWYQQSLDQGLQFLIQYYNGEERAKGNILERFSAQQFPDLHSELNLSSLELGDSALYFCASSAGTGYGNEQFFGPGTRLTVL.

DNA for the CDR3: TGTGCCAGCAGCCCCTCTAGGCGGGCCGGGGAGCTGTTTTTT. Its protein product is CASSPSRRAGELFF. The J gene is TRBJ2-2, the V gene TRBV7-9; a possible D gene is TRBD2 (5 bases). This CDR3 contains 14 residues. V lost 5 bases, J lost 6 bases, and 13 bases lay in between. The germline gives CDR1 SEHNR, CDR2 FQNEAQ (reference sequence).

V is TRBV9 and J is TRBJ1-2, with 9 bases that match TRBD1. Germline lookup yields CDR1 SGDLS and CDR2 YYNGEE. J lost 4 bases, V lost 4 bases, and 8 bases had no gene match. The CDR3 is 15 residues long. CDR3 bases: TGTGCCAGCAGCATCTGGACAGGGGAAAGCTATGGCTACACCTTC. This translates into CASSIWTGESYGYTF. Filled out from reference TRBV9 and TRBJ1-2, the complete variable domain reads DSGVTQTPKHLITATGQRVTLRCSPRSGDLSVYWYQQSLDQGLQFLIQYYNGEERAKGNILERFSAQQFPDLHSELNLSSLELGDSALYFCASSIWTGESYGYTFGSGTRLTVV.

CDR3 bases: TGTGCCAGCAGCTCACCGACAGGATCCTATAATTCACCCCTCCACTTT. Translating it yields CASSSPTGSYNSPLHF. The J gene is TRBJ1-6, the V gene TRBV11-2, with D possibly being TRBD1 (6 bases). The CDR3 is 16 amino acids. Germline loops: CDR1 SGHAT, CDR2 FQNNGV. Trimming cost V 4 bases and J 1 base, with 11 bases left between them.

This clone has more than one count but fewer than ten. The chain employs TRBV21-1 and TRBJ2-1; TRBD2, the D gene given by the table, was not confirmed from the DNA. TRBV21-1 is labeled a pseudogene. The CDR3 runs 15 residues. In DNA form, the CDR3 reads TGTGCCAGCAGCGCGTGGCCGGGACTAGCGGAAGAGCAGTTCTTC. Protein sequence: CASSAWPGLAEEQFF.

The chain carries TRBV9 and TRBJ2-1; 9 bases are shared with TRBD1. Looked up from germline, CDR1 is SGDLS and CDR2 is YYNGEE. V was pared by 3 bases and J by 4 bases, with 5 bases of the junction left unmatched. The CDR3 length is 15 residues. The chain's CDR3 is CASSGDRAGYNEQFF. In DNA form, the CDR3 reads TGTGCCAGCAGCGGGGACAGGGCCGGGTACAATGAGCAGTTCTTC.

The chain recombines TRBV19 with TRBJ1-2; 9 positions match TRBD1. There are 14 residues in the CDR3. Germline values: CDR1 LNHDA, CDR2 SQIVND (reference sequence). The V and J ends lost 3 bases and 5 bases, in that order; junction bases with no gene match: 4. CDR3 in amino acids: CASSIGQGSYGYTF. CDR3 sequence (DNA): TGTGCCAGTAGTATCGGACAGGGGTCTTATGGCTACACCTTC.

The chain couples TRBV11-1 to TRBJ2-2; D remains ambiguous. From germline, CDR1 is SGHAT and CDR2 FQDESV (reference sequence). This CDR3 has 14 amino acids. V was clipped by 2 bases and J by 4 bases, with 8 bases between them. The DNA for the CDR3 is TGTGCCAGCAGCTTATTAGAGATCACCGGGGAGCTGTTTTTT. It yields the protein CASSLLEITGELFF.

The V and J genes are TRBV5-6 and TRBJ2-1; D might be TRBD1 (7 bases). This CDR3 region has 18 residues. The V and J ends lost 1 base and 4 bases respectively, with 21 bases between them. CDR1 SGHDT and CDR2 YYEEEE come from the germline V gene. The CDR3 sequence: CASSLSRDSLTPYNEQFF. CDR3 sequence (DNA): TGTGCCAGCAGCTTGTCGCGGGACAGCTTGACGCCTTACAATGAGCAGTTCTTC.

V and J are TRBV27 and TRBJ2-1; TRBD2 agrees at 9 bases. V was pared by 5 bases and J by 8 bases, with 7 bases of the junction left unmatched. From germline, CDR1 is MNHEY and CDR2 SMNVEV (reference sequence). The CDR3 extends over 14 amino acids. This CDR3 is CASSAYSGGDEQFF. The CDR3 DNA sequence: TGTGCCAGCAGTGCCTATAGCGGGGGAGATGAGCAGTTCTTC.

The J gene is TRBJ2-7, the V gene TRBV11-2, with TRBD1 identical over 8 bases. The CDR3 contains 14 residues. Trimming at V came to 3 bases and at J to 7 bases, leaving 8 bases not matched to a gene. Germline CDR1 reads SGHAT; CDR2 reads FQNNGV. The CDR3 reads CASSLTGTGGEQYF. In DNA form, the CDR3 reads TGTGCCAGCAGCTTGACAGGGACAGGAGGGGAGCAGTACTTC.

V is TRBV7-8 and J is TRBJ2-3; 10 bases map to TRBD2. The CDR3 is 15 amino acids. Germline assignment: CDR1 SGHVS and CDR2 FQNEAQ. The V gene end was trimmed by 2 bases and the J gene end by 5 bases; junction bases not matched to a gene: 4. The CDR3 here is CASSLQRGGQDTQYF. DNA for the CDR3: TGTGCCAGCAGCTTACAGCGGGGGGGCCAAGATACGCAGTATTTT.

V gene TRBV6-2 or TRBV6-3 combines with J gene TRBJ2-7; 9 nucleotides line up with TRBD2. The germline gives CDR1 MNHEY, CDR2 SVGEGT. This CDR3 region has 15 residues. After removal of 7 bases from V and 4 bases from J, the junction contained 11 bases not matched to a gene. The CDR3 loop is CASTPVGGGEYEQYF. The CDR3 nucleotides read TGTGCCAGCACCCCCGTCGGCGGGGGGGAATACGAGCAGTACTTC.

V is TRBV3-1 (or the pseudogene TRBV3-2) and J is TRBJ1-1; no reliable D call. This CDR3 contains 16 residues. Trimming removed 0 bases at V and 3 bases at J, with 14 bases between. Germline V gene data show CDR1 as LGHDT and CDR2 as YNNKEL (reference sequence). The CDR3 DNA reads TGTGCCAGCAGCCAAGATTACCAGGCATCATACACTGAAGCTTTCTTT. Translated: CASSQDYQASYTEAFF.

This clone was counted once. This chain connects TRBV2 to TRBJ1-6, with TRBD1 as a possible D gene (5 bases). This CDR3 has 16 residues. CDR1 and CDR2 (germline): SNHLY, FYNNEI. The V end was cut by 8 bases, the J end by 10 bases, with 24 bases between. The CDR3 region has the DNA TGTGCCAGCGATTCCTGGGGGGGACGGTCCTTATCACCCCTCCACTTT. Protein product: CASDSWGGRSLSPLHF.

The genes are TRBV6-6 and TRBJ2-5, with D possibly matching TRBD1 (5 bases). Trimming removed 5 bases at V and 5 bases at J, with 24 bases between. Germline CDR1 and CDR2: MNHNY and SVGAGI (reference sequence). This CDR3 is 17 amino acids long. CDR3: CASSRYWDVQGRETQYF. The CDR3 DNA follows: TGTGCCAGCAGTCGTTACTGGGATGTCCAGGGAAGGGAGACCCAGTACTTC.

The rearrangement joins TRBV5-4 to TRBJ1-4, with TRBD1 matching 7 bases. Trimming removed 3 bases from V and 6 bases from J; junction bases left unmatched: 8. Germline V gives CDR1 SGHNT, CDR2 YYREEE (reference sequence). The CDR3 is made up of 15 amino acids. The DNA for the CDR3 is TGTGCCAGCAGCTCAAACCGGGACAGTCATGAAAAACTGTTTTTT. Its protein product is CASSSNRDSHEKLFF.

The chain uses TRBV12-3 or TRBV12-4 and TRBJ1-6; D unresolved. The CDR3 extends over 13 amino acids. Between the trimmed V and J ends, which lost 7 bases and 15 bases, there was a span of 19 bases. The CDR3 loop reads CASTLVGMEHLHF. The CDR3, as DNA: TGTGCCAGCACCTTAGTCGGGATGGAACACCTCCACTTT.

The chain couples TRBV29-1 to TRBJ1-2; D not resolved. V gave up 7 bases and J gave up 14 bases, with 23 bases separating them. The CDR3 spans 12 residues. Germline loops: CDR1 SQVTM, CDR2 ANQGSEA. The CDR3 nucleotides read TGCAGCGCCCGGGGTGGACTCCCGGGAGAGACCTTC. It encodes CSARGGLPGETF.